This section outlines one TCR beta chain sequence together with its context. The data are from a study of shared clonotypes between healthy human individuals. Per the authors' pipeline: ImmunoSEQ supplied junction-only sequences lacking quality scores, so filtering was different. Data came from immunoSEQ multiplex PCR; TCRdb stores just in-frame clones and leaves some out. V and J calls and clone size are copied from that table; D and trimming were computed from the DNA. The table has 2 million to 2.5 million clones, approximately 90% seen once. Trimming took 3 bases from V and 4 from J; bases not matched to a gene: 4. The germline V gene encodes CDR1 MDHEN and CDR2 SYDVKM. This CDR3 is built from 16 residues.

Sequences were obtained from naive CD4+ T cells from PBMCs. Subset reported: CD45RA+ positively selected. This sequence originates from a man between 18 and 35 years old in good health. Some clones in this sample may be carry-over from other donors' samples. The chain combines TRBV28 with TRBJ2-1; TRBD1 matches 12 bases. The CDR3 sequence is CASSLPGQGAYNEQFF. The CDR3 nucleotides are TGTGCCAGCAGTTTGCCGGGACAGGGGGCTTACAATGAGCAGTTCTTC.